A single sample gave rise to the 25 T cell receptor beta chains below, sequenced in a study of blood T cell repertoires in COVID-19. Assay: immunoSEQ multiplex PCR; the TCRdb copy retains only in-frame clones and omits some. Of about 440,000 clones in the sample, approximately 90% were seen once. Sequenced input: peripheral blood. These receptors came from a woman in her 30s with acute or convalescent COVID-19.

V gene TRBV4-1 combines with J gene TRBJ2-3; D not certain. This CDR3 is built from 13 residues. Germline V lookup: CDR1 MGHRA, CDR2 YSYEKL. V dropped 1 base and J dropped 4 bases, with 6 bases sitting between them. This chain's CDR3 is CASSQGSADTQYF. The CDR3 DNA follows: TGCGCCAGCAGCCAAGGCTCGGCAGATACGCAGTATTTT.

The J gene is TRBJ1-5, the V gene TRBV19, with 7 bases lining up with TRBD1. V gave up 2 bases and J gave up 7 bases; unmatched junction bases: 8. The CDR3 consists of 15 residues. Germline V gene data show CDR1 as LNHDA and CDR2 as SQIVND (reference sequence). Written as DNA, the CDR3 is TGTGCCAGTAGTATAAGGATAGGGGGCCTGCAGCCCCAGCATTTT. This gives the protein CASSIRIGGLQPQHF.

This chain connects TRBV7-9 to TRBJ2-7; D is ambiguous. The V end was cut by 7 bases, the J end by 6 bases, with 13 bases between. Germline V CDR1 and CDR2: SEHNR, FQNEAQ (reference sequence). The CDR3 is 12 residues long. Written as DNA, the CDR3 is TGTGCCAGCACCCGGGTCAACGGCGAGCAGTACTTC. Translation gives CASTRVNGEQYF.

There are a few counts of this clone. The CDR3, as DNA: TGTGCCAGTAGTGTCACCGGGACAGGGATGCACAATGAGCAGTTCTTC. This codes for CASSVTGTGMHNEQFF. The chain carries TRBV19 and TRBJ2-1, with 9 bases aligning to TRBD1. In germline, CDR1 is LNHDA, CDR2 SQIVND (reference sequence). Trimming removed 5 bases from V and 5 bases from J; junction bases left unmatched: 10. The CDR3 extends over 16 amino acids.

V is TRBV5-4 and J is TRBJ2-3, with 8 bases aligning to TRBD2. The CDR3 runs 16 residues. CDR1 and CDR2 (germline): SGHNT, YYREEE (reference sequence). The trim removed 1 base at V and 7 bases at J, leaving 11 bases unmatched. The CDR3 nucleotides are TGTGCCAGCAGCTTGAGGTCCGGGACTAGAGAACATACGCAGTATTTT. Protein: CASSLRSGTREHTQYF. Full variable domain (remainder filled in from reference TRBV5-4 and TRBJ2-3): ETGVTQSPTHLIKTRGQQVTLRCSSQSGHNTVSWYQQALGQGPQFIFQYYREEENGRGNFPPRFSGLQFPNYSSELNVNALELDDSALYLCASSLRSGTREHTQYFGPGTRLTVL.

The chain recombines TRBV27 with TRBJ2-1; D is perhaps TRBD1 (6 bases). From germline, CDR1 is MNHEY and CDR2 SMNVEV (reference sequence). V was pared by 5 bases and J by 0 bases, with 8 bases between. The CDR3 spans 14 residues. CDR3 residues: CASSQGSSYNEQFF. The CDR3 DNA sequence: TGTGCCAGCAGTCAGGGGAGCTCCTACAATGAGCAGTTCTTC.

The rearrangement uses TRBV9 and TRBJ2-1; 8 bases line up with TRBD1. V lost 3 bases and J lost 9; bases outside the gene matches: 2. The V gene's germline CDR1 is SGDLS and CDR2 YYNGEE. There are 12 residues in the CDR3. CDR3 nucleotides: TGTGCCAGCAGCGAGGGGACAGGTGAGCAGTTCTTC. This encodes CASSEGTGEQFF.

This sequence joins TRBV10-1 and TRBJ2-7; 10 bases map to TRBD2. This CDR3 region has 17 residues. Trimming took 3 bases from V and 2 from J; bases not matched to a gene: 10. Germline loops: CDR1 WNHNN, CDR2 SYGVQD (reference sequence). CDR3 nucleotides: TGCGCCAGCAGTGATTACCTAGCGGGGGCCCAAACCTACGAGCAGTACTTC. Translated: CASSDYLAGAQTYEQYF.

This chain links TRBV5-1 with TRBJ1-4, with 10 nucleotides matching TRBD1. From germline, CDR1 is SGHRS and CDR2 YFSETQ. This CDR3 comprises 15 residues. Germline trimming cut 4 bases from V and 3 bases from J; bases unmatched to any gene: 3. In nucleotides, the CDR3 is TGCGCCAGCAGCACAGGGACAGGGGCTAATGAAAAACTGTTTTTT. Translating gives CASSTGTGANEKLFF.

This clone has a single count. This chain links TRBV18 with TRBJ1-5; a weak D match, TRBD1 (5 bases). CDR1 and CDR2 (germline): KGHSH, LQKENI. The CDR3 is 14 amino acids. The V end lost 4 bases, the J end lost 5 bases, and 12 bases lay between the germline ends. The CDR3 nucleotides read TGTGCCAGCTCACAATCCGGGGGGGATCAGCCCCAGCATTTT. Its translation is CASSQSGGDQPQHF.

This clone has only a few counts. This sequence may be a read error, since a much larger clone differs from it by one base. The rearrangement uses TRBV28 and TRBJ1-6; 9 bases are a match to TRBD1. Germline V gives CDR1 MDHEN, CDR2 SYDVKM. J was trimmed by 8 bases and V by 6 bases; bases with no gene match: 5. This CDR3 comprises 14 residues. The CDR3 is CASRSGQGYSPLHF. The CDR3 coding sequence is TGTGCCAGCAGGTCGGGACAGGGATATTCACCCCTCCACTTT.

This clone has only one observation. The V call is TRBV7-9, the J call TRBJ1-6; a weak D match, TRBD1 (6 bases). The germline V gene has CDR1 SEHNR and CDR2 FQNEAQ (reference sequence). With 5 bases removed from V and 4 bases from J, the gap between germline ends came to 12 bases. The CDR3 spans 15 residues. The CDR3 here is CASSRGQSYNSPLHF. Here the CDR3 DNA reads TGTGCCAGCAGCCGAGGACAGTCTTATAATTCACCCCTCCACTTT.

The gene calls are TRBV10-1 and TRBJ2-5; TRBD2 matches at 9 bases. Germline loops: CDR1 WNHNN, CDR2 SYGVQD (reference sequence). Germline trimming cut 2 bases from V and 4 bases from J; bases unmatched to any gene: 5. This CDR3 region has 15 residues. CDR3 region: CASSERASGIETQYF. The DNA for the CDR3 is TGCGCCAGCAGTGAGAGGGCTAGCGGGATAGAGACCCAGTACTTC.

Comments on this clone: The same CDR3 is also encoded by other DNA sequences in this sample. This rearrangement joins TRBV12-3 or TRBV12-4 to TRBJ2-1; perhaps TRBD2 as D (6 bases). V lost 6 bases and J lost 3, with 9 bases in between. This CDR3 region has 13 residues. The CDR3 spells CASSRGSYNEQFF. Written as DNA, the CDR3 is TGTGCCAGCAGCCGGGGGAGCTACAATGAGCAGTTCTTC.

This rearrangement joins TRBV25-1 to TRBJ2-4; 7 bases fit TRBD1. The CDR3 has 15 residues. Germline-derived CDR1 and CDR2 are MGHDK and SYGVNS. Germline trimming cut 3 bases from V and 4 bases from J; bases unmatched to any gene: 6. CDR3 loop: CASSDPGTAKNIQYF. As DNA, the CDR3 is TGTGCCAGCAGTGACCCCGGGACAGCAAAAAACATTCAGTACTTC.

The chain couples TRBV6-5 to TRBJ2-7; D is uncertain. The CDR3 runs 15 residues. V lost 0 bases and J 1 base, leaving 10 bases between the germline ends. The germline V gene has CDR1 MNHEY and CDR2 SVGAGI. CDR3 bases: TGTGCCAGCAGTTACTCTGGCGGAAAGTCCTACGAGCAGTACTTC. Residues: CASSYSGGKSYEQYF.

The chain couples TRBV5-1 to TRBJ1-1, with 7 positions matching TRBD1. This CDR3 is 14 amino acids long. V trimming: 4 bases; J trimming: 2 bases; junction bases outside the gene matches: 5. Germline V gene data show CDR1 as SGHRS and CDR2 as YFSETQ. The CDR3 protein is CASSGGTDNTEAFF. CDR3 DNA: TGCGCCAGCAGCGGCGGGACAGATAACACTGAAGCTTTCTTT.

This clone was counted only a few times. Written as DNA, the CDR3 is TGCGCCAGCAGCTTGGGGGACAGAAATCAGCCCCAGCATTTT. Its translation is CASSLGDRNQPQHF. The rearrangement links TRBV5-1 to TRBJ1-5, with 7 bases identical to TRBD1. Germline assignment: CDR1 SGHRS and CDR2 YFSETQ. CDR3 size: 14 residues. Trimming cost V 0 bases and J 4 bases; bases outside gene matches: 1. The full variable domain, rest sourced from reference TRBV5-1 and TRBJ1-5, is KAGVTQTPRYLIKTRGQQVTLSCSPISGHRSVSWYQQTPGQGLQFLFEYFSETQRNKGNFPGRFSGRQFSNSRSEMNVSTLELGDSALYLCASSLGDRNQPQHFGDGTRLSIL.

The V and J genes are TRBV6-5 and TRBJ2-5; D perhaps matches TRBD1 (5 bases). The V end lost 0 bases, the J end lost 5 bases, and 13 bases lay between the germline ends. The CDR3 consists of 15 residues. CDR1 is MNHEY, CDR2 SVGAGI, per germline. As DNA, the CDR3 is TGTGCCAGCAGTTACTCGATATCAGGGTTCGAGACCCAGTACTTC. This codes for CASSYSISGFETQYF.

About this clone itself: One end of the junction is discordant with germline, which a read error may explain. This rearrangement joins TRBV24-1 to TRBJ1-2; D uncertain. CDR1 KGHDR and CDR2 SFDVKD come from the germline V gene. The CDR3 runs to 14 residues. The CDR3 sequence: CATSGGLTNYDYTF. The DNA for the CDR3 is TGTGCCACCAGTGGCGGGCTAACTAACTATGACTACACCTTC.

This clone was seen only a few times. This chain uses TRBV3-1 (or the pseudogene TRBV3-2) with TRBJ2-6; possibly TRBD1 for D (5 bases). The CDR3 is made up of 14 amino acids. Trimming left V 2 bases short and J 3 bases short, with 5 bases between. Per germline, CDR1 LGHDT and CDR2 YNNKEL (reference sequence). The CDR3 reads CASSQQGGANVLTF. The CDR3 DNA is TGTGCCAGCAGCCAACAGGGTGGGGCCAACGTCCTGACTTTC.

The chain joins TRBV15 to TRBJ2-5; possible D gene TRBD1, 5 bases. Germline CDR1 LNHNV, CDR2 YYDKDF (reference sequence). V lost 0 bases to trimming and J lost 5 bases, with 19 bases between them. The CDR3 totals 17 residues. This CDR3 is CATSRDLGVAAQETQYF. CDR3 DNA sequence: TGTGCCACCAGCAGAGATTTAGGGGTCGCCGCCCAGGAGACCCAGTACTTC.

This clone was recorded only once. The chain has TRBV5-1 and TRBJ2-1; D not certain. The germline gives CDR1 SGHRS, CDR2 YFSETQ. V shed 5 bases and J shed 9 bases, with 12 bases lying between them. The CDR3 length is 12 residues. DNA for the CDR3: TGCGCCAGCAGAGCTACAGTCGGTGAGCAGTTCTTC. It translates to CASRATVGEQFF.

The J gene is TRBJ2-1, the V gene TRBV6-2 or TRBV6-3, with 7 bases identical to TRBD2. The V gene end was trimmed by 5 bases and the J gene end by 12 bases; junction bases not matched to a gene: 4. The CDR3 consists of 11 residues. In germline, CDR1 is MNHEY, CDR2 SVGEGT. The CDR3 DNA reads TGTGCCAGCAGTCGAGGACTAGGGCAGTTCTTC. It translates to CASSRGLGQFF.

The chain employs TRBV19 and TRBJ1-1; 7 bases match TRBD1. The CDR3 extends over 13 amino acids. The J segment lost 4 bases and the V segment lost 10 bases, leaving 9 bases of the junction unmatched. Germline loops: CDR1 LNHDA, CDR2 SQIVND (reference sequence). The CDR3 reads CATTSRTGTEAFF. The CDR3 region has the DNA TGTGCCACGACCTCCCGGACAGGCACTGAAGCTTTCTTT.